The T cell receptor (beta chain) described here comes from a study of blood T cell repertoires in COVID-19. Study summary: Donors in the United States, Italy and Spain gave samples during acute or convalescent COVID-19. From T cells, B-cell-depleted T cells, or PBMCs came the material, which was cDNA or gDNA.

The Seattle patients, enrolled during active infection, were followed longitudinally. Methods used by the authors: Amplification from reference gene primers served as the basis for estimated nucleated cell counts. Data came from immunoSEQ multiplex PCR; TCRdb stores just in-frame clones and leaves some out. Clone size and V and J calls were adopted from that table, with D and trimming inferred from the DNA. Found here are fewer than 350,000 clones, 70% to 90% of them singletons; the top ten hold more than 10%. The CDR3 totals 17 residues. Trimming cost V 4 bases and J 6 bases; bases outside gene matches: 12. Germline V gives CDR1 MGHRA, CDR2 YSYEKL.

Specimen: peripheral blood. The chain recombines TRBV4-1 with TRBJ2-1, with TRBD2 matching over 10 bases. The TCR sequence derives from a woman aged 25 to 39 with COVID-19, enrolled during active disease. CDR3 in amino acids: CASSRESRTSGLNEQFF. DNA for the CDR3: TGCGCCAGCAGCCGCGAAAGCCGGACTAGCGGCCTCAATGAGCAGTTCTTC.